This T cell receptor (beta chain) was sequenced during a study of naive and memory T cell subsets. This clonotype has ten or more counts. What it binds is not known. The study's findings and limits: This RNA-based method may be sensitive to activation-related transcript changes.

Ligated cDNA underwent four rounds of PCR with nested alpha and beta constant region primers and SP2. Reverse transcription of blood and skin TCR RNA was primed at alpha and beta constant regions. TCRdb re-called the 5' RACE reads through MiXCR, storing one row per CDR3 protein. Of 57,000 or so distinct CDR3 sequences listed, more than 7% are singletons. The V end was cut by 1 base, the J end by 4 bases, with 15 bases between. In germline, CDR1 is LGHDT, CDR2 YNNKEL (reference sequence). This CDR3 spans 16 amino acids. The library had UMIs added by 3' ligation of an oligonucleotide to TCR cDNA. Adult healthy volunteers gave 2.5 ml peripheral blood for whole-blood RNA. Unsorted total RNA, about 1 to 1000 ng, was DNase treated before reverse transcription.

This chain uses TRBV3-1 with TRBJ2-3; D not resolved. The receptor was derived from a male donor in good health. CDR3 in DNA: TGTGCCAGCAGCCAAGGGCTCCCGGCAGAGGCAGATACGCAGTATTTT. This codes for CASSQGLPAEADTQYF.